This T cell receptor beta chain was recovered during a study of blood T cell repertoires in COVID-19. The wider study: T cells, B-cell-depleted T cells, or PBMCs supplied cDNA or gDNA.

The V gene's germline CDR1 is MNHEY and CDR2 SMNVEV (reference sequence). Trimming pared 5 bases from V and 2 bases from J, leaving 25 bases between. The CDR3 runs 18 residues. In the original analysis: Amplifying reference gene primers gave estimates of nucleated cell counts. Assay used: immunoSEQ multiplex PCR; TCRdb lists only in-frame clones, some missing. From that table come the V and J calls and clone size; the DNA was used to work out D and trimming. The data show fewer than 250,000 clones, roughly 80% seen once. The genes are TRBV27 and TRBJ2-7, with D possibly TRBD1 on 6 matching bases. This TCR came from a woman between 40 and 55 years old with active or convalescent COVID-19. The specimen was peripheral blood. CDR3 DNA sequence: TGTGCCAGCAGTCCCTTGGGTACCCTGGGGGCCGCAACCTACGAGCAGTACTTC. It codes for CASSPLGTLGAATYEQYF.